The 23 T cell receptor beta chains given below trace back to one sample, sequenced in a study of blood T cells in healthy people across ages. The second PCR ran about 6 to 11 cycles with a sample-barcoded 5' primer and J-beta primers. TCRdb re-derived calls from the 5' RACE reads in MiXCR, one entry per CDR3 protein. The data contain over 500,000 distinct CDR3 sequences, about 29% of them seen just once; the ten biggest clones take up approximately 3.3%. These sequences were also reported in another study, on T cells of mothers and their children.

Sequenced material: blood. The source is a boy aged 2-15 years in good health.

The rearrangement uses TRBV5-1 and TRBJ2-1, with D possibly being TRBD2 (5 bases). Trimming removed 0 bases at V and 5 bases at J, with 9 bases between. The V gene's germline CDR1 is SGHRS and CDR2 YFSETQ. The CDR3 sequence is 14 residues long. CDR3 loop: CASSLGGVNNEQFF. CDR3 DNA: TGCGCCAGCAGCTTGGGGGGAGTAAACAATGAGCAGTTCTTC. The full variable domain, its missing parts supplied by reference TRBV5-1 and TRBJ2-1, is KAGVTQTPRYLIKTRGQQVTLSCSPISGHRSVSWYQQTPGQGLQFLFEYFSETQRNKGNFPGRFSGRQFSNSRSEMNVSTLELGDSALYLCASSLGGVNNEQFFGPGTRLTVL.

This clonotype has a handful of counts. The chain recombines TRBV11-1 with TRBJ2-5, with D maybe TRBD2 (6 bases). This CDR3 spans 17 amino acids. Germline assignment: CDR1 SGHAT and CDR2 FQDESV (reference sequence). Trimming cost V 4 bases and J 4 bases, with 22 bases left between them. CDR3: CASSSGTGTHIRETQYF. The CDR3 DNA is TGTGCCAGCAGCTCCGGGACCGGGACTCACATCAGAGAGACCCAGTACTTC.

The rearrangement joins TRBV6-2 or TRBV6-3 to TRBJ1-2; D possibly corresponds to TRBD1 (5 bases). The CDR3 consists of 14 residues. The germline V and J ends were trimmed by 8 bases and 3 bases, with 16 bases remaining between them. The germline V gene encodes CDR1 MNHEY and CDR2 SVGEGT. CDR3 coding DNA: TGTGCCAGCCTCAGGGACGTCAAGGACTATGGCTACACCTTC. It translates to CASLRDVKDYGYTF.

A few counts support this clonotype. The chain has TRBV7-9 and TRBJ2-4; D gene ambiguous. CDR1 is SEHNR, CDR2 FQNEAQ, per germline (reference sequence). The ends were cut back, 5 bases at V and 1 base at J, with 12 bases in the middle. This CDR3 is 15 amino acids long. CDR3 bases: TGTGCCAGCAGCCCCGACCTGGGGGCCAAAAACATTCAGTACTTC. Its protein product is CASSPDLGAKNIQYF.

This clonotype was seen a handful of times. The rearrangement links TRBV5-4 to TRBJ2-5; the match to TRBD2 covers 8 bases. Germline V CDR1 and CDR2: SGHNT, YYREEE (reference sequence). The CDR3 is 16 residues long. The trim removed 4 bases at V and 5 bases at J, leaving 13 bases unmatched. In nucleotides, the CDR3 is TGTGCCAGCAGCGGTCGGAGCGGGAGAGCTGGTGAGACCCAGTACTTC. This gives the protein CASSGRSGRAGETQYF. The complete variable domain, with remaining parts taken from reference TRBV5-4 and TRBJ2-5, reads ETGVTQSPTHLIKTRGQQVTLRCSSQSGHNTVSWYQQALGQGPQFIFQYYREEENGRGNFPPRFSGLQFPNYSSELNVNALELDDSALYLCASSGRSGRAGETQYFGPGTRLLVL.

This sequence joins TRBV3-1 and TRBJ1-5; D remains ambiguous. The V and J ends lost 5 bases and 0 bases respectively, with 8 bases between them. Germline V lookup: CDR1 LGHDT, CDR2 YNNKEL (reference sequence). The CDR3 contains 14 residues. The CDR3 DNA sequence: TGTGCCAGCAGCGATGGATTTAGCAATCAGCCCCAGCATTTT. As protein: CASSDGFSNQPQHF.

This rearrangement joins TRBV24-1 to TRBJ2-3; D may be TRBD2 (6 bases). Trimming removed 6 bases at V and 4 bases at J, with 13 bases between. The CDR3 has 14 residues. CDR1 is KGHDR, CDR2 SFDVKD, per germline. The CDR3 bases are TGTGCCACCAGTCTCGGTAGCGGTGCAGATACGCAGTATTTT. Amino acids: CATSLGSGADTQYF.

A few counts support this clonotype. This chain links TRBV29-1 with TRBJ2-7, with D tentatively TRBD1 or TRBD2 (5 bases each). This CDR3 spans 13 amino acids. Per the germline V gene, CDR1 is SQVTM and CDR2 is ANQGSEA. V dropped 6 bases and J dropped 1 base, with 13 bases sitting between them. CDR3 nucleotides: TGCAGCGTCCTGACGGGGACGTCCTACGAGCAGTACTTC. Its translation: CSVLTGTSYEQYF.

Ten or more counts support this clonotype. This chain uses TRBV20-1 with TRBJ1-2; no clear D gene. Germline CDR1 DFQATT, CDR2 SNEGSKA (reference sequence). Trimming took 7 bases from V and 5 from J, leaving 11 bases between them. The CDR3 has 11 residues. CDR3 residues: CSGYGEYGYTF. The CDR3 DNA is TGCAGTGGATACGGGGAATATGGCTACACCTTC.

This clonotype appeared many times. The chain employs TRBV6-2 or TRBV6-3 and TRBJ2-3, with 13 positions matching TRBD2. This CDR3 has 15 residues. Germline V gene data show CDR1 as MNHEY and CDR2 as SVGEGT. Unmatched junction bases numbered 5, after V lost 5 bases and J lost 6 bases. CDR3 coding DNA: TGTGCCAGCAGTCTTGGACTAGCGGGAGTTGATACGCAGTATTTT. It encodes CASSLGLAGVDTQYF.

The genes are TRBV5-1 and TRBJ1-2, with D perhaps TRBD1 (5 bases). Germline V gene lookup returns CDR1 SGHRS and CDR2 YFSETQ. V lost 3 bases and J lost 8, with 14 bases in between. This CDR3 region has 13 residues. CDR3 sequence: CASSSDSPLGYTF. In DNA, the CDR3 is TGCGCCAGCAGCTCCGACAGCCCTCTGGGCTACACCTTC.

This clonotype was observed a few times. The chain carries TRBV5-5 and TRBJ1-2, with 7 bases identical to TRBD1. The CDR3 consists of 16 residues. After removal of 4 bases from V and 3 bases from J, the junction contained 12 bases not matched to a gene. Germline CDR1 and CDR2: SGHKS and YYEKEE (reference sequence). The CDR3 bases are TGTGCCAGCAGCCCGACACAGGGGAAAAAGGACTATGGCTACACCTTC. Protein: CASSPTQGKKDYGYTF.

The chain carries TRBV20-1 and TRBJ2-1; a weak D match, TRBD2 (6 bases). Trimming pared 4 bases from V and 4 bases from J, leaving 14 bases between. Looked up from germline, CDR1 is DFQATT and CDR2 is SNEGSKA (reference sequence). The CDR3 has 14 amino acids. The CDR3: CSAIRGDSYNEQFF. The DNA of the CDR3 is TGCAGTGCTATAAGAGGGGACTCATACAATGAGCAGTTCTTC.

This clonotype was seen a few times. The rearrangement links TRBV7-9 to TRBJ1-2, with D uncertain. Trimming pared 2 bases from V and 1 base from J, leaving 8 bases between. This CDR3 contains 14 residues. CDR1 is SEHNR, CDR2 FQNEAQ, per germline (reference sequence). The CDR3 DNA follows: TGTGCCAGCAGCTTACGGCAGAGTAACTATGGCTACACCTTC. Protein product: CASSLRQSNYGYTF. Together with reference TRBV7-9 and TRBJ1-2, the CDR3 gives the full variable domain: DTGVSQNPRHKITKRGQNVTFRCDPISEHNRLYWYRQTLGQGPEFLTYFQNEAQLEKSRLLSDRFSAERPKGSFSTLEIQRTEQGDSAMYLCASSLRQSNYGYTFGSGTRLTVV.

The rearrangement uses TRBV7-2 and TRBJ2-5; perhaps TRBD2 as D (5 bases). The DNA end is a closer match to TRBJ2-7, so the J assignment may be wrong. This CDR3 has 14 amino acids. Germline V gene data show CDR1 as SGHTA and CDR2 as FQGNSA. Here the CDR3 reads CASKSGFEGYEQYF. Here the CDR3 DNA reads TGTGCCAGCAAAAGTGGATTTGAGGGCTACGAGCAGTACTTC.

This clonotype was seen at least ten times. The chain is built from TRBV28 and TRBJ2-7, with D maybe TRBD2 (6 bases). Trimming shortened V by 5 bases and J by 0 bases, and 8 bases separated the two germline ends. Germline values: CDR1 MDHEN, CDR2 SYDVKM. The CDR3 spans 13 residues. CDR3 region: CASSLAFSYEQYF. The CDR3 DNA follows: TGTGCCAGCAGTCTAGCGTTCTCCTACGAGCAGTACTTC. Full variable domain (rest looked up from reference TRBV28 and TRBJ2-7): DVKVTQSSRYLVKRTGEKVFLECVQDMDHENMFWYRQDPGLGLRLIYFSYDVKMKEKGDIPEGYSVSREKKERFSLILESASTNQTSMYLCASSLAFSYEQYFGPGTRLTVT.

Only a few counts were recorded for this clonotype. The gene calls are TRBV10-1 and TRBJ2-4; D is possibly TRBD1 or TRBD2 (5 bases each). The CDR3 is 15 residues long. V lost 10 bases and J 0 bases, leaving 16 bases between the germline ends. The germline CDR1 and CDR2 sequences are WNHNN and SYGVQD (reference sequence). CDR3 region: CAILRGPLAKNIQYF. In nucleotides, the CDR3 is TGCGCCATTCTACGGGGCCCCTTAGCCAAAAACATTCAGTACTTC.

The chain couples TRBV25-1 to TRBJ2-2, with D maybe TRBD1 (5 bases). V was shortened by 4 bases and J by 4 bases, with 10 bases between the two germline ends. There are 14 residues in the CDR3. Germline V CDR1 and CDR2: MGHDK, SYGVNS. CDR3 residues: CASSVTVSTGELFF. For the CDR3, the DNA is TGTGCCAGCAGTGTGACAGTTTCCACCGGGGAGCTGTTTTTT.

This chain links TRBV7-2 with TRBJ2-4, with D possibly being TRBD2 (5 bases). The CDR3 spans 17 residues. Germline V lookup: CDR1 SGHTA, CDR2 FQGNSA. Trimming cost V 3 bases and J 3 bases, with 18 bases left between them. As DNA, the CDR3 is TGTGCCAGCAGCTTCGGGGAATGGGCCGGTCACAAAAACATTCAGTACTTC. This codes for CASSFGEWAGHKNIQYF.

CDR3 in DNA: TGTGCCAGCAGCTTTAGGACAGGGGGCAGCGAGCAGTACTTC. Its protein is CASSFRTGGSEQYF. The chain combines TRBV11-2 with TRBJ2-7; TRBD1 agrees at 11 bases. CDR3 length: 14 amino acids. V lost 3 bases and J lost 6; bases outside the gene matches: 4. Germline V gene sequence: CDR1 SGHAT, CDR2 FQNNGV.

The genes are TRBV7-2 and TRBJ1-4; the D gene is possibly TRBD1 (5 bases). There are 14 residues in the CDR3. Trimming pared 5 bases from V and 2 bases from J, leaving 9 bases between. Germline assignment: CDR1 SGHTA and CDR2 FQGNSA. The CDR3 nucleotides are TGTGCCAGCAGCCAGACAGTGACTAATGAAAAACTGTTTTTT. Translated: CASSQTVTNEKLFF.

This clonotype was found a few times. The chain couples TRBV20-1 to TRBJ2-6, with D perhaps given as TRBD1 or TRBD2 (5 bases each). CDR1 is DFQATT and CDR2 is SNEGSKA in the germline V gene (reference sequence). Trimming left V 2 bases short and J 4 bases short, with 21 bases between. The CDR3 length is 18 residues. Here the CDR3 reads CSARIKARGTWGANVLTF. The DNA for the CDR3 is TGCAGTGCTAGAATAAAAGCCCGGGGCACCTGGGGGGCCAACGTCCTGACTTTC.

The chain carries TRBV5-1 and TRBJ1-4; 11 bases agree with TRBD1. J lost 8 bases, V lost 2 bases, and 5 bases had no gene match. This CDR3 has 15 residues. Germline V gene data show CDR1 as SGHRS and CDR2 as YFSETQ. The CDR3 spells CASSFGQGAGEKLFF. The CDR3 DNA reads TGCGCCAGCAGCTTCGGACAGGGGGCGGGAGAAAAACTGTTTTTT. Full variable domain (outside the CDR3, taken from reference TRBV5-1 and TRBJ1-4): KAGVTQTPRYLIKTRGQQVTLSCSPISGHRSVSWYQQTPGQGLQFLFEYFSETQRNKGNFPGRFSGRQFSNSRSEMNVSTLELGDSALYLCASSFGQGAGEKLFFGSGTQLSVL.